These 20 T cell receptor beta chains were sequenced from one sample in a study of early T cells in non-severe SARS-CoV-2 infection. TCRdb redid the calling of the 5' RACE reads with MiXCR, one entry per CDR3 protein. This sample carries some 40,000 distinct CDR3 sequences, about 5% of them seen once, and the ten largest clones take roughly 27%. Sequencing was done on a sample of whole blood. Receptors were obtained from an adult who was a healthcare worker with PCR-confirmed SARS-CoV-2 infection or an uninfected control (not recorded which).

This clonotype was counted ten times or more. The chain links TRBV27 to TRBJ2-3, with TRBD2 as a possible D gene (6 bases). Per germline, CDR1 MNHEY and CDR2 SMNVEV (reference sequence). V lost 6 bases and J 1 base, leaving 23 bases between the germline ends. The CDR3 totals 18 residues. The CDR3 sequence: CASRPNSLTGGGTDTQYF. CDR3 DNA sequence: TGTGCCAGCAGACCGAACTCCTTGACTGGCGGGGGCACAGATACGCAGTATTTT.

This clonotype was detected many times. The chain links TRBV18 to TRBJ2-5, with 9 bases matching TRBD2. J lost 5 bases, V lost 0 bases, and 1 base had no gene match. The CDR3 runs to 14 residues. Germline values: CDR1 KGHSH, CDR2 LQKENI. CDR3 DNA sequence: TGTGCCAGCTCACCACCGGGACTAGCTGAGACCCAGTACTTC. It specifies CASSPPGLAETQYF.

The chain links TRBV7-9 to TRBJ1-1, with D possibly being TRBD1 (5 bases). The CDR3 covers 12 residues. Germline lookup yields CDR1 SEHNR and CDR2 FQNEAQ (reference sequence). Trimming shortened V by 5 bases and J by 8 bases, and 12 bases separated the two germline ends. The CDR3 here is CASSQTDSEAFF. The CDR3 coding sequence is TGTGCCAGCAGCCAGACTGACAGCGAAGCTTTCTTT.

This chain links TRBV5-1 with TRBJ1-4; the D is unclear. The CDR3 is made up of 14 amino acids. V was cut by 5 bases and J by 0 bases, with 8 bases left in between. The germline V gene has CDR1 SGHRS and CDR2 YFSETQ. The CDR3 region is CASRSGATNEKLFF. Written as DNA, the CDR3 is TGCGCCAGCAGATCTGGAGCAACTAATGAAAAACTGTTTTTT. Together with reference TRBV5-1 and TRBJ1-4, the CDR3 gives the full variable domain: KAGVTQTPRYLIKTRGQQVTLSCSPISGHRSVSWYQQTPGQGLQFLFEYFSETQRNKGNFPGRFSGRQFSNSRSEMNVSTLELGDSALYLCASRSGATNEKLFFGSGTQLSVL.

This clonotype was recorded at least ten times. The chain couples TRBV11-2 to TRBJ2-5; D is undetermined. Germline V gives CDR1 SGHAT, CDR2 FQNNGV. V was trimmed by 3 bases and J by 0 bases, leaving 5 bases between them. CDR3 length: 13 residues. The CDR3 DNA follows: TGTGCCAGCAGCTTTGGCAACCAAGAGACCCAGTACTTC. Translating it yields CASSFGNQETQYF.

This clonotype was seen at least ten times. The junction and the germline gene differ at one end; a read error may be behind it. The CDR3 region has the DNA TGTGCCACCAGAAGAGTCCTTGGGACAGTTCGGGCTGAAGCTTTCTTT. This codes for CATRRVLGTVRAEAFF. The chain carries TRBV15 and TRBJ1-1; 7 bases align to TRBD1. This CDR3 contains 16 residues. Looked up from germline, CDR1 is LNHNV and CDR2 is YYDKDF (reference sequence).

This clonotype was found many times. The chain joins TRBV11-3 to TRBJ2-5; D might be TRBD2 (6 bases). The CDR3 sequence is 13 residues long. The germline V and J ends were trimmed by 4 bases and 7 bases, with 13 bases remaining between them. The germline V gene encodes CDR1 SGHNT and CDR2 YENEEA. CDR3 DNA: TGTGCCAGCAGCTCAGGAGGGTTATGGACCCAGTACTTC. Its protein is CASSSGGLWTQYF.

The CDR3 reads CASSTGGRSGEQYF. DNA for the CDR3: TGTGCCAGCAGTACAGGGGGAAGGTCGGGCGAGCAGTACTTC. The J gene is TRBJ2-7, the V gene TRBV6-5; 8 nucleotides align to TRBD1. This CDR3 spans 14 amino acids. Germline CDR1 is MNHEY and CDR2 is SVGAGI. With V trimmed by 5 bases and J by 6 bases, 9 bases remained unmatched.

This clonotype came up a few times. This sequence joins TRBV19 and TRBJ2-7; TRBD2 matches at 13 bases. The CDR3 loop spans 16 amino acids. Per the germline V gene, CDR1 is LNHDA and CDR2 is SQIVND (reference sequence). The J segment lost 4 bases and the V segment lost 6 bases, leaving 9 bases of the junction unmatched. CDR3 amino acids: CASSSRTSGRGYEQYF. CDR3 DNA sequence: TGTGCCAGTAGCAGCCGGACTAGCGGGAGAGGTTACGAGCAGTACTTC.

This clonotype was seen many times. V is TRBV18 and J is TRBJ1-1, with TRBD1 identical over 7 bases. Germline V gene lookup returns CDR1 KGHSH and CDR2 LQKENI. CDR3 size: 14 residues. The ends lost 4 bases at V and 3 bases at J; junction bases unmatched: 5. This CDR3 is CASSRETGHTEAFF. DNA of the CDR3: TGTGCCAGCTCACGAGAGACAGGGCACACTGAAGCTTTCTTT.

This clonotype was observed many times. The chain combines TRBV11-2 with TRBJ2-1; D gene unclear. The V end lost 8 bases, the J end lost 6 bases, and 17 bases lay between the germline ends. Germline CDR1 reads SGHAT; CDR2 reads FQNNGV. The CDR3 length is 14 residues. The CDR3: CASPSVTSPNEQFF. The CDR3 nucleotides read TGTGCCAGCCCGAGCGTTACCTCCCCCAATGAGCAGTTCTTC.

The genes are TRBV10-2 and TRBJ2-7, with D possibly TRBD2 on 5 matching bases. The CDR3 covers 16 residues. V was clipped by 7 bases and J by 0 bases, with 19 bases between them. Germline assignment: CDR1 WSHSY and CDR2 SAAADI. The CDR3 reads CASTLSEVTYSYEQYF. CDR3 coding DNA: TGCGCCAGCACCTTGTCGGAGGTGACCTACTCCTACGAGCAGTACTTC.

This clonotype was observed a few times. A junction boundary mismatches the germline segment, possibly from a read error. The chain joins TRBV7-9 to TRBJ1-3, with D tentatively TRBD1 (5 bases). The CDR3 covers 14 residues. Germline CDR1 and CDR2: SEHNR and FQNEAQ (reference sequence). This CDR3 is CASSSGGGRNTIYF. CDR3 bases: TGTGCCAGCAGCTCCGGCGGGGGAAGAAACACTATATATTTT.

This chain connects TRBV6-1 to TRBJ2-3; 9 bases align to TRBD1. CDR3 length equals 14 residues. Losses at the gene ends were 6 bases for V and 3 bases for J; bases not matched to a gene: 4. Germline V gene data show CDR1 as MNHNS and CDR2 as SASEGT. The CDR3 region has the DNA TGTGCCAGCAGCACAGGGGGCAATACAGATACGCAGTATTTT. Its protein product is CASSTGGNTDTQYF.

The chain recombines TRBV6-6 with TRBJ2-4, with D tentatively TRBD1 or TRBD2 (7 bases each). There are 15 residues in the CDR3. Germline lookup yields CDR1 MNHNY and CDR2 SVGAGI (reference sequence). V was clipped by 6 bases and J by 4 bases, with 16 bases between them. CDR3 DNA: TGTGCCAGCAGGGGGGAGGGACAGCCAAAAAACATTCAGTACTTC. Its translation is CASRGEGQPKNIQYF.

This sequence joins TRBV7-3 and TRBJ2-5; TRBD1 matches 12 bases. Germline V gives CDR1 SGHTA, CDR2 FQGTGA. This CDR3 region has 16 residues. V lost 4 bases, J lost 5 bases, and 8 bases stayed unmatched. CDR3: CASSSGQGAHHETQYF. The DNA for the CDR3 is TGTGCCAGCAGCTCGGGACAGGGGGCGCATCATGAGACCCAGTACTTC. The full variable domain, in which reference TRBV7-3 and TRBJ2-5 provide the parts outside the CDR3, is GAGVSQTPSNKVTEKGKYVELRCDPISGHTALYWYRQSLGQGPEFLIYFQGTGAADDSGLPNDRFFAVRPEGSVSTLKIQRTERGDSAVYLCASSSGQGAHHETQYFGPGTRLLVL.

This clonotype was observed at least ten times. The CDR3 sequence is CSARDRDRVSYEQYF. The CDR3, as DNA: TGCAGTGCTAGAGATCGGGACAGGGTTTCCTACGAGCAGTACTTC. J is TRBJ2-7 and V is TRBV20-1, with TRBD1 identical over 9 bases. CDR1 DFQATT and CDR2 SNEGSKA come from the germline V gene (reference sequence). Unmatched junction bases numbered 4, after V lost 0 bases and J lost 1 base. The CDR3 is made up of 15 amino acids.

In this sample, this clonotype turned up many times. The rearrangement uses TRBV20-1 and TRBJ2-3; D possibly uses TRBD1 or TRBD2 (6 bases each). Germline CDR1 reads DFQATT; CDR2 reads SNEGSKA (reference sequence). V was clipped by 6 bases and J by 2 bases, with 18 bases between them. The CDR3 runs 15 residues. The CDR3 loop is CSAARSGAFTDTQYF. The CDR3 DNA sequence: TGCAGTGCGGCCCGTTCGGGGGCCTTCACAGATACGCAGTATTTT.

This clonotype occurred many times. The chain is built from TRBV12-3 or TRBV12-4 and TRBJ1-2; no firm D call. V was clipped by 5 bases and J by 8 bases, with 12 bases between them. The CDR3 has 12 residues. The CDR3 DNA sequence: TGTGCCAGCAGTCCCGGAGACGACGGCTACACCTTC. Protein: CASSPGDDGYTF.

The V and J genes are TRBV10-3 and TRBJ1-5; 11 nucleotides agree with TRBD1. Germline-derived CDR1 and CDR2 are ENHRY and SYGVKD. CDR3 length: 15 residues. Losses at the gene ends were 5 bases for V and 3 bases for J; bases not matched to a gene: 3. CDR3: CAISWGQGDNQPQHF. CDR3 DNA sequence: TGTGCCATCAGTTGGGGACAGGGGGACAATCAGCCCCAGCATTTT.